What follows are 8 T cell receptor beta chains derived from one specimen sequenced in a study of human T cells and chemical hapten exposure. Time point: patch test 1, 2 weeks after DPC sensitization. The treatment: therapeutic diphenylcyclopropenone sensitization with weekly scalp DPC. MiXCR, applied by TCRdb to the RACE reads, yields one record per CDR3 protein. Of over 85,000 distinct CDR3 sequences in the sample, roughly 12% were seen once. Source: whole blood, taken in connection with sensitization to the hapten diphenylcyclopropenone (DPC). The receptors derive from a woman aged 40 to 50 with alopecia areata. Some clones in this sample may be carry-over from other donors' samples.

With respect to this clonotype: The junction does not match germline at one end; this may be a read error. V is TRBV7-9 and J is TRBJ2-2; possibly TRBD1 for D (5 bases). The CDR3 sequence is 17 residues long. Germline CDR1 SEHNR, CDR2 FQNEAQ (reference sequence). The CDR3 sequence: CVSSSMESTAYTGELFF. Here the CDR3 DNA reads TGTGTCAGCAGCTCAATGGAATCGACAGCTTACACCGGGGAGCTGTTTTTT.

The DNA of the CDR3 is TGTGCCAGCAGCTCCGGACGGCCGGAAGCTTTCTTT. This gives the protein CASSSGRPEAFF. The rearrangement uses TRBV7-9 and TRBJ1-1, with D uncertain. Deletions cut 4 bases from V and 8 bases from J, with 11 bases between. Germline CDR1 SEHNR, CDR2 FQNEAQ (reference sequence). The CDR3 is 12 residues long.

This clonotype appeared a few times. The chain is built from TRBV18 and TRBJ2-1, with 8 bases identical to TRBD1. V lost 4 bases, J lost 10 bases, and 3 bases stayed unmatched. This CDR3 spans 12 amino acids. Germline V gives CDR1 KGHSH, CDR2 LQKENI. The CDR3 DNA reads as TGTGCCAGCTCACTACGGGACAGGGAGCAGTTCTTC. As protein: CASSLRDREQFF. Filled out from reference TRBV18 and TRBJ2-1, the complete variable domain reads NAGVMQNPRHLVRRRGQEARLRCSPMKGHSHVYWYRQLPEEGLKFMVYLQKENIIDESGMPKERFSAEFPKEGPSILRIQQVVRGDSAAYFCASSLRDREQFFGPGTRLTVL.

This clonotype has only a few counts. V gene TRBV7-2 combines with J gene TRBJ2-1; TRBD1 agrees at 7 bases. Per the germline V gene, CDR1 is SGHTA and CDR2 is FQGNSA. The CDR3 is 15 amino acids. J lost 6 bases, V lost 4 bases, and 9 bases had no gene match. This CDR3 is CASSSPDRAVNEQFF. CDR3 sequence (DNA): TGTGCCAGCAGCTCCCCTGACAGGGCGGTCAATGAGCAGTTCTTC.

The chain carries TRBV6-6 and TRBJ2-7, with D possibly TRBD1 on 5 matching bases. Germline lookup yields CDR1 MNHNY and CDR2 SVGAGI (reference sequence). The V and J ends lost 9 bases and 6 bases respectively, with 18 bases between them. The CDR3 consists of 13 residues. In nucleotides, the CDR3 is TGTGCCAGTATTCCAGGGTGGTCTGGCGAGCAGTACTTC. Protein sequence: CASIPGWSGEQYF.

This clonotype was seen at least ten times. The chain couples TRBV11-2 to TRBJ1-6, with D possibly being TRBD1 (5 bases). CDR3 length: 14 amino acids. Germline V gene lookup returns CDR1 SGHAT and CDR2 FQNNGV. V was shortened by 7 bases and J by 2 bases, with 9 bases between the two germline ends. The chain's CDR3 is CASIQGPYNSPLHF. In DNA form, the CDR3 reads TGTGCCAGCATCCAGGGACCCTATAATTCACCCCTCCACTTT.

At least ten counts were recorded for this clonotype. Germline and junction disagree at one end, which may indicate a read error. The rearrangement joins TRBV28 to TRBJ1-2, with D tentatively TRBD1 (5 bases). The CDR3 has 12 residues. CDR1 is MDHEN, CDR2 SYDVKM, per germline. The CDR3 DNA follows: TGTGCCAGCAGTTCACTTAAGACAGCCCACGGCTTC. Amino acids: CASSSLKTAHGF.

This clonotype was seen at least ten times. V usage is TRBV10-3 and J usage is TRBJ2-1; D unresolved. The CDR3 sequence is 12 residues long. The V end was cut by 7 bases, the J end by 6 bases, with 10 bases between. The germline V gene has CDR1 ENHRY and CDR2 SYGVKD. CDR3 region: CAITTGRNEQFF. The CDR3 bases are TGTGCCATCACCACCGGGCGCAATGAGCAGTTCTTC.